Sequencing of this TCR beta chain was carried out in a study of T cells in Graves' hyperthyroidism and ophthalmopathy. Study in general: Before treatment of any kind, peripheral blood was taken at initial diagnosis. General study results and limits: In the blood, most expanded thyroid clonotypes above 0.001 appeared as well.

CDR3 size: 16 residues. With 1 base clipped from V and 0 bases from J, the junction kept 5 bases outside the gene matches. Per the germline V gene, CDR1 is SEHNR and CDR2 is FQNEAQ (reference sequence). A remark on this clonotype: Its antigen is currently unknown.

The source material, RNA transcripts, was used to amplify TCR beta CDR3 regions. When the TCR CDR3 underwent first-round RT-PCR, the HTBI primer set was used. Each CDR3 protein gets one entry after TCRdb re-called the multiplex PCR reads with MiXCR. The repertoire holds 360,000 or so distinct CDR3 sequences, with 15% as singletons. This TCR was recovered from a woman aged 55-75 years with Graves' ophthalmopathy. The chain links TRBV7-9 to TRBJ2-5; TRBD2 matches 7 bases. The sequencing input was blood. As DNA, the CDR3 is TGTGCCAGCAGCTTAGAATGGGGGAGGGACCAAGAGACCCAGTACTTC. It yields the protein CASSLEWGRDQETQYF.